Listed below are T cell receptor beta chains from one sample, sequenced in a study of identical twins. TCRdb recomputed calls from the 5' RACE reads with MiXCR, one row per CDR3 protein. The data contain around 95,000 distinct CDR3 sequences, 5.9% of them singletons. Specimen: memory T cells sorted from blood. The receptors originated from a woman in her forties or fifties in good health. The CDR3 runs from the conserved cysteine through the conserved F or W. The D gene is left open where the match is weak. Clone size is shown for a subset of rows, as once, few, many or a class of expanded clone.

d_call: -
j_call: TRBJ2-1
clone_size: many
v_call: TRBV7-9
cdr3_aa: CASRPPPRYGNEQFF
cdr3_nt: TGTGCCAGCAGACCCCCGCCGCGGTACGGGAATGAGCAGTTCTTC

d_call: -
j_call: TRBJ1-4
clone_size: many
v_call: TRBV20-1
cdr3_aa: CSATGTAATNEKLFF
cdr3_nt: TGCAGTGCTACCGGGACGGCAGCAACTAATGAAAAACTGTTTTTT

d_call: -
j_call: TRBJ1-1
clone_size: many
v_call: TRBV7-9
cdr3_aa: CASSLVATARTEAFF
cdr3_nt: TGTGCCAGCAGCTTAGTCGCGACAGCCAGGACTGAAGCTTTCTTT

d_call: -
j_call: TRBJ1-1
clone_size: many
v_call: TRBV29-1
cdr3_aa: CSVVRRGMDTEAFF
cdr3_nt: TGCAGCGTTGTCAGGCGGGGGATGGACACTGAAGCTTTCTTT

d_call: -
j_call: TRBJ1-2
clone_size: -
v_call: TRBV20-1
cdr3_aa: CSATAGSDYGYTF
cdr3_nt: TGCAGTGCTACTGCGGGCAGCGACTATGGCTACACCTTC

d_call: TRBD1
j_call: TRBJ1-4
clone_size: many
v_call: TRBV20-1
cdr3_aa: CSALGQDNEKLFF
cdr3_nt: TGCAGTGCACTAGGACAGGACAATGAAAAACTGTTTTTT

d_call: -
j_call: TRBJ1-1
clone_size: many
v_call: TRBV7-8
cdr3_aa: CASSLAGANTEAFF
cdr3_nt: TGTGCCAGCAGCTTAGCGGGGGCGAACACTGAAGCTTTCTTT

d_call: -
j_call: TRBJ1-1
clone_size: many
v_call: TRBV5-1
cdr3_aa: CASSKTSGGLGTEAFF
cdr3_nt: TGCGCCAGCAGCAAAACAAGTGGGGGGTTGGGCACTGAAGCTTTCTTT

d_call: TRBD1
j_call: TRBJ1-1
clone_size: few
v_call: TRBV6-2/TRBV6-3
cdr3_aa: CASSWTGTNTEAFF
cdr3_nt: TGTGCCAGCAGTTGGACAGGAACGAACACTGAAGCTTTCTTT

d_call: -
j_call: TRBJ2-3
clone_size: many
v_call: TRBV6-4
cdr3_aa: CASSVDSEDTQYF
cdr3_nt: TGTGCCAGCAGTGTTGATAGTGAAGATACGCAGTATTTT

d_call: -
j_call: TRBJ2-7
clone_size: many
v_call: TRBV3-1
cdr3_aa: CASSQDRAGREQYF
cdr3_nt: TGTGCCAGCAGCCAAGATAGGGCAGGCCGCGAGCAGTACTTC

d_call: TRBD2
j_call: TRBJ2-2
clone_size: many
v_call: TRBV7-2
cdr3_aa: CASRLTSGITGELFF
cdr3_nt: TGTGCCAGCAGGCTGACTAGCGGGATTACCGGGGAGCTGTTTTTT

d_call: -
j_call: TRBJ1-4
clone_size: many
v_call: TRBV7-2
cdr3_aa: CASSLGVGSEKLFF
cdr3_nt: TGTGCCAGCAGCTTAGGAGTAGGAAGCGAAAAACTGTTTTTT

d_call: -
j_call: TRBJ2-7
clone_size: -
v_call: TRBV21-1
cdr3_aa: CASSKGLHYEQYF
cdr3_nt: TGTGCCAGCAGCAAAGGACTGCACTACGAGCAGTACTTC

d_call: TRBD2
j_call: TRBJ2-1
clone_size: many
v_call: TRBV5-1
cdr3_aa: CASSIRAGSSYNEQFF
cdr3_nt: TGCGCCAGCAGCATTAGAGCGGGAAGCTCCTACAATGAGCAGTTCTTC